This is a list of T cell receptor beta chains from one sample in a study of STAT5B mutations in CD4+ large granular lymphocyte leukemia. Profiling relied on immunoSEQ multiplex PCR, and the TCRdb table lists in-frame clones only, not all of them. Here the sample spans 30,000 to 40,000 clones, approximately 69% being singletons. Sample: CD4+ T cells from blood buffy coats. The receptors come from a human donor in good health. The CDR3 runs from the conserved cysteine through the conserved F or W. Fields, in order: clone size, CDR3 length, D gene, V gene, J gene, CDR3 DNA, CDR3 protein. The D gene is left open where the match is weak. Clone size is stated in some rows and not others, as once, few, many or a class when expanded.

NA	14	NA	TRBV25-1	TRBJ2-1	TGTGCCAGCAGCCACAGGGCCTCCTACAATGAGCAGTTCTTC	CASSHRASYNEQFF
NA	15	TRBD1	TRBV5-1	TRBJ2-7	TGCGCCAGCAGCCTAGGCAGGACAGGGGCTCTTGAGCAGTACTTC	CASSLGRTGALEQYF
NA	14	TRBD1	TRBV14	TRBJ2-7	TGTGCCAGCAGCTTCTGGACAGGGGGCTACGAGCAGTACTTC	CASSFWTGGYEQYF
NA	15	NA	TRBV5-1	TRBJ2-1	TGCGCCAGCAGCTTGGTGATGGGGGGAAACAATGAGCAGTTCTTC	CASSLVMGGNNEQFF
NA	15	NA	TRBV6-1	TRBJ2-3	TGTGCCAGCAGTGAGGACCCGGGGCACTGGGATACGCAGTATTTT	CASSEDPGHWDTQYF
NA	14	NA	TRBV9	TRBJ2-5	TGTGCCAGCAGCGTAGGAGCGGTGGAAGAGACCCAGTACTTC	CASSVGAVEETQYF
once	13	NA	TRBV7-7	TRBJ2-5	TGTGCTAGCAGCTCCGGGACAGCGGGGACCCAGTACTTC	CASSSGTAGTQYF
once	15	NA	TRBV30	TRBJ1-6	TGTGCCTGGAGTGTGGGGAGCTCCTATAATTCACCCCTCCACTTT	CAWSVGSSYNSPLHF
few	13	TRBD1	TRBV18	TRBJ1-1	TGTGCCAGCTCAACTGGACAGGCGTTTCTGGCTTTCTTT	CASSTGQAFLAFF
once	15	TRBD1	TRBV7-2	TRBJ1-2	TGTGCCAGCAGCTTAAGCAGGGGGTTAAACTATGGCTACACCTTC	CASSLSRGLNYGYTF
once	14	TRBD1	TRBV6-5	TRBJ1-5	TGTGCCAGCAGCGACAGGGGGAACGATCAGCCCCAGCATTTT	CASSDRGNDQPQHF
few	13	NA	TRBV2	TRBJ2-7	TGTGCCAGCAGTGGCCAGCTCTCCTACGAGCAGTACTTC	CASSGQLSYEQYF
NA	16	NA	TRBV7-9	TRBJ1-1	TGTGCCAGCAGCTTAGGTTTAGGACAGTTGAACACTGAAGCTTTCTTT	CASSLGLGQLNTEAFF
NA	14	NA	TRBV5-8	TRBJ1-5	TGTGCCAGCAGCGTAGGGGTAGGCACGGGGCCCCAGCATTTT	CASSVGVGTGPQHF
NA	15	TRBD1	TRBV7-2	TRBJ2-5	TGTGCCAGCAGACCCGACAGGGGAGAGTGGGAGACCCAGTACTTC	CASRPDRGEWETQYF
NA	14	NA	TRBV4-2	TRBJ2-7	TGTGCCAGCAGCCAAGATCGGGTTTCCTACGAGCAGTACTTC	CASSQDRVSYEQYF
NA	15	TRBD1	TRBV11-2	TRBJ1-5	TGTGCCAGCAGCTGGGGGACAGGGACGTATCAGCCCCAGCATTTT	CASSWGTGTYQPQHF
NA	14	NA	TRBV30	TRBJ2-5	TGTGCCTGGAGTGTACGAGGGATCCAAGAGACCCAGTACTTC	CAWSVRGIQETQYF
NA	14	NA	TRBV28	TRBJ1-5	TGTGCCAGCACTTACGCGGGGGGAGGTCAGCCCCAGCATTTT	CASTYAGGGQPQHF
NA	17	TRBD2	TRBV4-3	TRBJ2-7	TGCGCCAGCAGCCAAAGCCTCACAGCGGGGGGGCCTGGCGAGCAGTACTTC	CASSQSLTAGGPGEQYF
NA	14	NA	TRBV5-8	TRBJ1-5	TGTGCCAGCAATCACGGTAATAGCAATCAGCCCCAGCATTTT	CASNHGNSNQPQHF
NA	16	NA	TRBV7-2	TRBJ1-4	TGTGCCAGCAGCTTAAACTACCCCACAGTTGAGGGAAAACTGTTTTTT	CASSLNYPTVEGKLFF
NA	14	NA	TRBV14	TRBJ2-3	TGTGCCAGCACGCAATGGCTGGCCACAGATACGCAGTATTTT	CASTQWLATDTQYF
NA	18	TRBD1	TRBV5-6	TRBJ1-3	TGTGCCAGCAGCCGTAATCGGGACAGAGTACTCTCTGGAAACACCATATATTTT	CASSRNRDRVLSGNTIYF
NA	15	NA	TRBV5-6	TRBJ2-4	TGTGCCAGCAGCCCCGGGGGTGGGGCGCAAAACATTCAGTACTTC	CASSPGGGAQNIQYF
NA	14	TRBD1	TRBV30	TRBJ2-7	TGTGCCTGGAAATTTGGGACAGGGATGCGCGAGCAGTACTTC	CAWKFGTGMREQYF
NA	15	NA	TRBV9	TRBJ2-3	TGTGCCAGCAGCGCCCCAACGGGGTACACAGATACGCAGTATTTT	CASSAPTGYTDTQYF
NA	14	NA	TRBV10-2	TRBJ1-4	TGCGCCAGCAGTGCCTTCAGTGCTAATGAAAAACTGTTTTTT	CASSAFSANEKLFF
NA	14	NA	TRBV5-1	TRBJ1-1	TGCGCCAGCAGAAGGGATTGGGGGAACACTGAAGCTTTCTTT	CASRRDWGNTEAFF
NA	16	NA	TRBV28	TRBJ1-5	TGTGCCAGCAGCCCCCGAAATTATTATAGCAATCAGCCCCAGCATTTT	CASSPRNYYSNQPQHF
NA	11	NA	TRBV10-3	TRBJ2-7	TGTGCCATCAGCGGAGGGGGCGAGCAGTACTTC	CAISGGGEQYF
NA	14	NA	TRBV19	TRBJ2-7	TGTGCCAGTAGCACACAGGGAGGTAAATACGAGCAGTACTTC	CASSTQGGKYEQYF
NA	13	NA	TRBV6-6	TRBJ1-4	TGTGCCGGTAGACAGCGAAGAGAGGAAAAACTGTTTTTT	CAGRQRREEKLFF
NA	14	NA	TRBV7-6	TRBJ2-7	TGTGCCAGCAGCTTAGATCGGGGACCCTACGAGCAGTACTTC	CASSLDRGPYEQYF
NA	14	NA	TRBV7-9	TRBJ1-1	TGTGCCAGCAGCTCCGGCCCTCAGACAGATAAAGCTTTCTTT	CASSSGPQTDKAFF